The sequence of this T cell receptor beta chain was determined in a study of blood T cell repertoires in COVID-19. Study overall: Specimens from acute and convalescent COVID-19 originated in the United States, Italy and Spain. From T cells, B-cell-depleted T cells, or PBMCs came the material, which was cDNA or gDNA.

The germline V gene has CDR1 SGHTA and CDR2 FQGNSA. The CDR3 is made up of 13 amino acids. Trimming took off 1 base at V and 10 bases at J, with 10 bases between the two ends. Per the authors' pipeline: The assay estimated nucleated cells by amplifying reference gene primers. Generated by immunoSEQ multiplex PCR, the TCRdb table keeps only in-frame clones and is missing some. That table is the source of V, J and clone size, and D and trimming were worked out from the DNA. The data show 100,000 or so clones, with around 86% seen just once and around 4.5% held by the top ten. The receptor comes from a man aged 50 to 59 with acute or convalescent COVID-19. The V call is TRBV7-2, the J call TRBJ1-4; D is uncertain. Specimen: peripheral blood. The CDR3 coding sequence is TGTGCCAGCAGCTTAGTGCCAGATGGAAAACTGTTTTTT. Translated, it gives CASSLVPDGKLFF.